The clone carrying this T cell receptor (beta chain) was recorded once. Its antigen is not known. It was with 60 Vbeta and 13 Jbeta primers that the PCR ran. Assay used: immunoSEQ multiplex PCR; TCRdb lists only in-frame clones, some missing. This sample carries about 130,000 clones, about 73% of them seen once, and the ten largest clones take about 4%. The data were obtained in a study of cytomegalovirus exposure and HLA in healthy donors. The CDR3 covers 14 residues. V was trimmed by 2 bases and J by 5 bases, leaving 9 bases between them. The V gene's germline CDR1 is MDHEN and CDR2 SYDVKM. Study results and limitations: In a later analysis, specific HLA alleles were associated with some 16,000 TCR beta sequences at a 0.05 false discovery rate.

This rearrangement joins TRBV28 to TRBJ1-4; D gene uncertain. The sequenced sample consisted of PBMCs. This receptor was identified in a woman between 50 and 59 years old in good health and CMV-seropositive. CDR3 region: CASSLSMRNEKLFF. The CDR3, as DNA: TGTGCCAGCAGTTTAAGCATGCGAAATGAAAAACTGTTTTTT.